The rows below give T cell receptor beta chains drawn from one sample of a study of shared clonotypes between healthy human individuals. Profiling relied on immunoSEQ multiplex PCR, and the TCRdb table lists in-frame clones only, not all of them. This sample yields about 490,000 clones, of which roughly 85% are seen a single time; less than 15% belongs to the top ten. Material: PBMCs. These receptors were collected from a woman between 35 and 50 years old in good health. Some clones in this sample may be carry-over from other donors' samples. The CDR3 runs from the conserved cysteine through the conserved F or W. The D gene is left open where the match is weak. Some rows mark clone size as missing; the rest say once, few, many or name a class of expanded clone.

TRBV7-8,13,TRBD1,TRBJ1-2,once,CASSLTGTYGYTF,TGTGCCAGCAGCCTGACAGGGACCTATGGCTACACCTTC
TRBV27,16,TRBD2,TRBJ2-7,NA,CASSLSRTSGRSEQYF,TGTGCCAGCAGTTTAAGTCGGACTAGCGGGAGGTCCGAGCAGTACTTC
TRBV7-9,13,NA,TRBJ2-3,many,CASSFRDTDTQYF,TGTGCCAGCAGCTTTCGGGACACAGATACGCAGTATTTT
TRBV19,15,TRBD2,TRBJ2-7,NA,CASRSGGLKSYEQYF,TGTGCCAGTAGGTCGGGGGGGCTGAAATCATACGAGCAGTACTTC
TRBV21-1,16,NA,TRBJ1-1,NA,CASSKNKLHVNTEAFF,TGTGCCAGCAGCAAAAACAAATTACACGTGAACACTGAAGCTTTCTTT
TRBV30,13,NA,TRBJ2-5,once,CAWSAREGETQYF,TGTGCCTGGAGTGCGCGGGAAGGAGAGACCCAGTACTTC
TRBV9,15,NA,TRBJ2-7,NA,CASSEGPRGAYEQYF,TGTGCCAGCAGCGAAGGACCTAGAGGGGCCTACGAGCAGTACTTC
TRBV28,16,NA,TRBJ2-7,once,CATRTPGALYSYEQYF,TGTGCCACCCGTACGCCAGGGGCCTTATACTCCTACGAGCAGTACTTC
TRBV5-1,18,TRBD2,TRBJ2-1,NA,CASSNFLALAGVVNEQFF,TGCGCCAGCAGCAACTTCCTAGCGCTAGCGGGAGTCGTAAATGAGCAGTTCTTC
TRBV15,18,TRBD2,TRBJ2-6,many,CATSKVTSGASGANVLTF,TGTGCCACCAGCAAGGTGACTAGCGGGGCCTCTGGGGCCAACGTCCTGACTTTC
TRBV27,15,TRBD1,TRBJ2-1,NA,CATQLGQGSYNEQFF,TGTGCCACCCAGCTGGGACAGGGCTCCTACAATGAGCAGTTCTTC
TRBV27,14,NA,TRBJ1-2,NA,CASSPRTENYGYTF,TGTGCCAGCAGTCCACGGACAGAAAACTATGGCTACACCTTC
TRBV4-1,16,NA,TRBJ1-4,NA,CASSRPSSGSNEKLFF,TGCGCCAGCAGCCGCCCGAGTTCGGGGAGCAATGAAAAACTGTTTTTT
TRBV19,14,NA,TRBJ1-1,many,CASSTDSGRTEAFF,TGTGCCAGTAGTACGGACAGTGGGCGCACTGAAGCTTTCTTT
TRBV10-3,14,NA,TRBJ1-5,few,CAISEGKGDQPQHF,TGTGCCATCAGTGAGGGCAAGGGAGATCAGCCCCAGCATTTT
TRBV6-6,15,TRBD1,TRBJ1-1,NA,CASSSQGAQNTEAFF,TGTGCCAGCAGTTCACAGGGGGCACAGAACACTGAAGCTTTCTTT
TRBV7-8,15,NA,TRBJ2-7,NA,CASSYTSSLGSEQYF,TGTGCCAGCAGCTATACAAGCTCGTTGGGCTCCGAGCAGTACTTC
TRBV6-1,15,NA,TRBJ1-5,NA,CASSEIRGGHQPQHF,TGTGCCAGCAGTGAAATTAGGGGAGGACATCAGCCCCAGCATTTT
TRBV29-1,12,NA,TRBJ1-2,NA,CSVEEANYGYTF,TGCAGCGTTGAAGAAGCAAACTATGGCTACACCTTC
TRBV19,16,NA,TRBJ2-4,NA,CASSKTGAVAKNIQYF,TGTGCCAGTAGCAAAACAGGAGCAGTAGCCAAAAACATTCAGTACTTC
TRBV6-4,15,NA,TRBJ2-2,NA,CASRNSGEGTGELFF,TGTGCCAGCAGGAACTCAGGGGAAGGGACCGGGGAGCTGTTTTTT
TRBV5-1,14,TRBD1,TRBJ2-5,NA,CASSLAVQGETQYF,TGCGCCAGCAGCTTGGCCGTACAGGGGGAAACCCAGTACTTC
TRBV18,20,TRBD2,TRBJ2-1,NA,CASSPPRLAGGPSSYNEQFF,TGTGCCAGCTCACCACCCCGACTAGCGGGAGGTCCAAGCTCCTACAATGAGCAGTTCTTC
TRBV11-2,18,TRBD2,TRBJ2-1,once,CASSQVRPGLAGDNEQFF,TGTGCCAGCAGCCAAGTACGTCCGGGACTAGCGGGAGACAATGAGCAGTTCTTC
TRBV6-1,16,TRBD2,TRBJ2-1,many,CASSDWGAGNKNEQFF,TGTGCCAGCAGTGATTGGGGAGCGGGAAATAAAAATGAGCAGTTCTTC
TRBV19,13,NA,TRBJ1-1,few,CASSILSMKGAFF,TGTGCCAGTAGTATATTAAGTATGAAGGGAGCTTTCTTT
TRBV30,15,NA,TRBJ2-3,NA,CVWSPTKFNRDTQYF,TGTGTCTGGAGTCCAACCAAGTTCAATAGGGATACGCAGTATTTT
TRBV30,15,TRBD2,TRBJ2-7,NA,CAWTSGLAGPYEQYF,TGTGCCTGGACCTCAGGACTAGCGGGTCCCTACGAGCAGTACTTC
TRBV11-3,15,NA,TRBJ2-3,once,CASSPAGIGTDTQYF,TGTGCCAGCAGCCCGGCGGGTATTGGCACAGATACGCAGTATTTT
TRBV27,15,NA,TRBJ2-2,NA,CASSLYSLDTGELFF,TGTGCCAGCAGTTTATACTCACTGGATACCGGGGAGCTGTTTTTT
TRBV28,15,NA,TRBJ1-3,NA,CASGGGVNSGNTIYF,TGTGCCAGCGGGGGGGGCGTAAACTCTGGAAACACCATATATTTT
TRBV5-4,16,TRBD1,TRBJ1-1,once,CASSLDGQGGWTEAFF,TGTGCCAGCAGCTTGGACGGACAGGGAGGTTGGACTGAAGCTTTCTTT
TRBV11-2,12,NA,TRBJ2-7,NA,CASSRAGVEQYF,TGTGCCAGCAGCCGTGCCGGCGTCGAGCAGTACTTC
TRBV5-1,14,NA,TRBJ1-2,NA,CASSSVPGTDGYTF,TGCGCCAGCAGCTCAGTGCCCGGGACGGATGGCTACACCTTC
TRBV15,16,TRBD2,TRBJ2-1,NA,CATSRGGGGSRNEQFF,TGTGCCACCAGCAGAGGTGGCGGGGGTTCGAGGAATGAGCAGTTCTTC
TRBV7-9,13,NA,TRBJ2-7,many,CASSLGVVYEQYF,TGTGCCAGCAGCTTAGGGGTGGTGTACGAGCAGTACTTC
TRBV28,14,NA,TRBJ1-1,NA,CASSPTQGYTEAFF,TGTGCCAGCAGTCCCACACAGGGTTACACTGAAGCTTTCTTT
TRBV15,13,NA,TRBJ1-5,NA,CATREHSNQPQHF,TGTGCCACCCGGGAACATAGCAATCAGCCCCAGCATTTT
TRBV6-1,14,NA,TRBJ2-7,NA,CASHGLLSVHEQYF,TGTGCCAGCCACGGACTACTTTCGGTCCACGAGCAGTACTTC
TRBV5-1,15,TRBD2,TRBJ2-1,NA,CASSLRASGTNEQFF,TGCGCCAGCAGCTTGAGGGCTAGCGGGACGAATGAGCAGTTCTTC
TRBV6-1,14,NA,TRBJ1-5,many,CASRAFLSNQPQHF,TGTGCCAGCAGGGCATTTCTTAGCAATCAGCCCCAGCATTTT
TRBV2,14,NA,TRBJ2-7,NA,CASSEALRGAEQYF,TGTGCCAGCAGTGAAGCGCTTCGGGGGGCCGAGCAGTACTTC
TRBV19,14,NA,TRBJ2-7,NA,CASSMGGHSYEQYF,TGTGCCAGTAGTATGGGGGGTCACTCCTACGAGCAGTACTTC
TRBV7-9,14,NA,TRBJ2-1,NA,CASSLALKQGEQFF,TGTGCCAGCAGCTTAGCGCTAAAACAGGGTGAGCAGTTCTTC
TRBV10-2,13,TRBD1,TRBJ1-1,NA,CASSDRARTEAFF,TGCGCCAGCAGCGACAGGGCGCGAACTGAAGCTTTCTTT
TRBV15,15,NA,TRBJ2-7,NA,CATSRTASPEYEQYF,TGTGCCACCAGCAGGACGGCTTCTCCTGAATACGAGCAGTACTTC
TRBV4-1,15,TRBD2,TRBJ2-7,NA,CASSQGLAGAYEQYF,TGCGCCAGCAGCCAGGGACTAGCGGGAGCTTACGAGCAGTACTTC
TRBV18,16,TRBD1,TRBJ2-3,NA,CASSPRDRASTDTQYF,TGTGCCAGCTCACCCCGGGACAGGGCTAGCACAGATACGCAGTATTTT
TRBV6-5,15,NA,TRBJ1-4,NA,CASSPPLAANEKLFF,TGTGCCAGCAGCCCGCCTCTGGCTGCTAATGAAAAACTGTTTTTT
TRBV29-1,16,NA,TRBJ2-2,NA,CSGLPEGQVGTGELFF,TGCAGCGGCCTTCCAGAGGGGCAGGTGGGCACCGGGGAGCTGTTTTTT
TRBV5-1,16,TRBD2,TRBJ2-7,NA,CASSLELAGGSYEQYF,TGCGCCAGCAGCTTGGAACTAGCGGGAGGTTCCTACGAGCAGTACTTC
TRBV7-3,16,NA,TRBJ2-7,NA,CASSLTPGNFPYEQYF,TGTGCCAGCAGCTTAACGCCAGGAAATTTCCCCTACGAGCAGTACTTC
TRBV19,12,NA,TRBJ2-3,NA,CASRGGVDTQYF,TGTGCCAGTAGAGGGGGGGTGGATACGCAGTATTTT
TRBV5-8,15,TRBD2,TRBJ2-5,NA,CASSRSGRIQETQYF,TGTGCCAGCAGCCGTAGCGGGAGAATCCAAGAGACCCAGTACTTC
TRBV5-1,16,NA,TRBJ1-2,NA,CASSLNYRVANYGYTF,TGCGCCAGCAGCTTGAACTACAGGGTAGCTAACTATGGCTACACCTTC
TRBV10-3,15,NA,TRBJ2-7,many,CAIRGEAGENHEQYF,TGTGCCATCAGGGGGGAGGCAGGGGAAAACCACGAGCAGTACTTC
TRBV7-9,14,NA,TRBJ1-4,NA,CASSDGTSAEKLFF,TGTGCCAGCAGCGACGGGACTTCTGCTGAAAAACTGTTTTTT
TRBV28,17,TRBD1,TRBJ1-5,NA,CASSRQGKLRGNQPQHF,TGTGCCAGCAGTCGACAGGGCAAACTACGGGGCAATCAGCCCCAGCATTTT
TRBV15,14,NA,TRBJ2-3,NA,CATSSVGRTDTQYF,TGTGCCACCAGCAGTGTTGGACGGACAGATACGCAGTATTTT
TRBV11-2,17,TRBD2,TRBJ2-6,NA,CASSSLAEAGGANVLTF,TGTGCCAGCAGCTCCCTAGCGGAAGCTGGAGGGGCCAACGTCCTGACTTTC